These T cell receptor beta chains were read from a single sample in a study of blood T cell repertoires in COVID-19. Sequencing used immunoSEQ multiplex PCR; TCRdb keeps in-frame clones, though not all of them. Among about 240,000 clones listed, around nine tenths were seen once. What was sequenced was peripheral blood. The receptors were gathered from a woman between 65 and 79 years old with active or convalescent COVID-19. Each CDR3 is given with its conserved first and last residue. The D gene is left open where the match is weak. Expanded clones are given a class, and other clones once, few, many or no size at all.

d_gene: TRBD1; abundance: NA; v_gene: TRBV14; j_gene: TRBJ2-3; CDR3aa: CASSQVGTGEDTQYF; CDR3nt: TGTGCCAGCAGCCAAGTTGGGACAGGGGAAGATACGCAGTATTTT
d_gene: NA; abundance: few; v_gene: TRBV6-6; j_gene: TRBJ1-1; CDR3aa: CASSLPGTEAFF; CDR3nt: TGTGCCAGCAGTCTCCCGGGCACTGAAGCTTTCTTT
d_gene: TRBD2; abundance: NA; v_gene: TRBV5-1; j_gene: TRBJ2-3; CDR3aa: CASSSRLAGGPSTDTQYF; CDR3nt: TGCGCCAGCAGTTCTCGACTAGCGGGGGGGCCAAGCACAGATACGCAGTATTTT
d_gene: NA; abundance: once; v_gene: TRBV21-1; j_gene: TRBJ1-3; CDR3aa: CASSKETPAGNTIYF; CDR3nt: TGTGCCAGCAGCAAAGAAACCCCGGCTGGAAACACCATATATTTT
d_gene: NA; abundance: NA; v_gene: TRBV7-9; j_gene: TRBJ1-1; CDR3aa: CASSLSNYAEAFF; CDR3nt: TGTGCCAGCAGCTTAAGCAATTATGCTGAAGCTTTCTTT
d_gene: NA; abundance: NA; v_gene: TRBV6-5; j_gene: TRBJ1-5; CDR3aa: CASSPRDQPQHF; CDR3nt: TGTGCCAGCAGTCCCCGAGATCAGCCCCAGCATTTT
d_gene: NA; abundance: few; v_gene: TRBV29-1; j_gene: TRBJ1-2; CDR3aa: CSAGQITNYGYTF; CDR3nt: TGCAGCGCTGGACAGATTACTAACTATGGCTACACCTTC
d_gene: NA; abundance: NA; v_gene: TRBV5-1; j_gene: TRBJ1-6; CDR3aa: CASAPGVSGSPLHF; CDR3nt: TGCGCCAGCGCCCCTGGAGTGAGTGGTTCACCCCTCCACTTT
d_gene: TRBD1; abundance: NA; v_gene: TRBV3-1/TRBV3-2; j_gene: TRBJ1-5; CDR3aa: CASSQTGLHQPQHF; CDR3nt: TGTGCCAGCAGCCAGACAGGGTTACATCAGCCCCAGCATTTT
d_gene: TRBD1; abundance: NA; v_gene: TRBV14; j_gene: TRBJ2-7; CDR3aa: CASSQDQGVYEQYF; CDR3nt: TGTGCCAGCAGCCAGGATCAGGGGGTTTACGAGCAGTACTTC
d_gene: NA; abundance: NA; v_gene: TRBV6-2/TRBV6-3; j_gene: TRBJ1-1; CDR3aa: CASSSRPEAEAFF; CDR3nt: TGTGCCAGCAGTTCCCGGCCGGAGGCTGAAGCTTTCTTT
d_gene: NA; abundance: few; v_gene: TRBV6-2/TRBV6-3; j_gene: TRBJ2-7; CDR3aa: CASSYSTVAPGAYEQYF; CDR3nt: TGTGCCAGCAGTTACTCGACGGTGGCACCTGGAGCCTACGAGCAGTACTTC
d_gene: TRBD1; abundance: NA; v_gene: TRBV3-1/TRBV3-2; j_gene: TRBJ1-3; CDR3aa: CASSPRGSGNTIYF; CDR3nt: TGTGCCAGCAGCCCCAGGGGGTCTGGAAACACCATATATTTT
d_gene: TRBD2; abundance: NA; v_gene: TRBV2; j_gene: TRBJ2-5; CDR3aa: CASGGVETQYF; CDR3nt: TGTGCCAGTGGGGGGGTAGAGACCCAGTACTTC
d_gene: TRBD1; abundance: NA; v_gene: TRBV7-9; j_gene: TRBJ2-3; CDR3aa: CASSPYVGTGRADTQYF; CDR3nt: TGTGCCAGCAGCCCTTATGTAGGGACAGGTAGAGCGGATACGCAGTATTTT
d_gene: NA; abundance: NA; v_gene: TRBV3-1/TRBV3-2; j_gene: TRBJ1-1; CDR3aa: CASSQQGSSTEAFF; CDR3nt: TGTGCCAGCAGCCAACAGGGGTCGAGCACTGAAGCTTTCTTT
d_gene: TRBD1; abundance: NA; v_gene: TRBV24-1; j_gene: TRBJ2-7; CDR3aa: CATRDRGNEQYF; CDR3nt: TGTGCCACCAGGGACAGGGGCAACGAGCAGTACTTC
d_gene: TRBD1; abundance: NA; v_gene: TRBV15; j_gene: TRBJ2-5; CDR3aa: CATSRDTGGETQYF; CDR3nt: TGTGCCACCAGCAGAGACACAGGGGGAGAGACCCAGTACTTC
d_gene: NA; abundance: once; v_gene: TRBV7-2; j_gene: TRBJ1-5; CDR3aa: CASSLGRFGQAQPQHF; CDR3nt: TGTGCCAGCAGCTTAGGAAGATTTGGGCAGGCCCAGCCCCAGCATTTT
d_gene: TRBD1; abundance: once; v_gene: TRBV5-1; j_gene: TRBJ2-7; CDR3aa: CASRPTGEGEQYF; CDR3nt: TGCGCCAGCAGGCCTACAGGGGAAGGAGAACAGTACTTC
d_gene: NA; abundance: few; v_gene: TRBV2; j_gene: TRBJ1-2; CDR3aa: CASSDQVYGYTF; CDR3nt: TGTGCCAGCAGTGACCAGGTATATGGCTACACCTTC
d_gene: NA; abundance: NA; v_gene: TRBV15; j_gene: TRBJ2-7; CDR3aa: CATSRGHEWEQYF; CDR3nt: TGTGCCACCAGCAGAGGACACGAATGGGAGCAGTACTTC
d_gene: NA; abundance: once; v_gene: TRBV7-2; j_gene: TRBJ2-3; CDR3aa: CASSLARTDTQYF; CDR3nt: TGTGCCAGCAGCTTAGCCAGAACAGATACGCAGTATTTT
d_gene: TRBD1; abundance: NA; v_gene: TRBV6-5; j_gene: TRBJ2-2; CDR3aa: CASSPSRGTPGELFF; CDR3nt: TGTGCCAGCAGTCCATCCAGGGGGACCCCCGGGGAGCTGTTTTTT
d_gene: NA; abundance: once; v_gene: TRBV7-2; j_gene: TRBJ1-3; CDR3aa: CASSPQGGTGNTIYF; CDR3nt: TGTGCCAGCAGCCCGCAGGGAGGCACTGGAAACACCATATATTTT
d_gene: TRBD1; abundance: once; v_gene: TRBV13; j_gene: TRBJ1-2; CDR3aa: CASSQWTGDYGYTF; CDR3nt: TGTGCCAGCAGCCAATGGACAGGGGACTATGGCTACACCTTC
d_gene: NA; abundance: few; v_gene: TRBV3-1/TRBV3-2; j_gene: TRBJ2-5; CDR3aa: CASSPGRYRYF; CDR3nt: TGTGCCAGCAGCCCTGGCAGGTACCGGTACTTC
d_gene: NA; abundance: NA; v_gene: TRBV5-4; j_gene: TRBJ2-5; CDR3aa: CASSLEHTETQYF; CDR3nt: TGTGCCAGCAGCTTAGAGCATACGGAGACCCAGTACTTC
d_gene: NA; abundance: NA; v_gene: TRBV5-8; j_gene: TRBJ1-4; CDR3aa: CASSLEGVVTLEKLFF; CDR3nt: TGTGCCAGCAGCTTAGAAGGGGTTGTCACCCTTGAAAAACTGTTTTTT